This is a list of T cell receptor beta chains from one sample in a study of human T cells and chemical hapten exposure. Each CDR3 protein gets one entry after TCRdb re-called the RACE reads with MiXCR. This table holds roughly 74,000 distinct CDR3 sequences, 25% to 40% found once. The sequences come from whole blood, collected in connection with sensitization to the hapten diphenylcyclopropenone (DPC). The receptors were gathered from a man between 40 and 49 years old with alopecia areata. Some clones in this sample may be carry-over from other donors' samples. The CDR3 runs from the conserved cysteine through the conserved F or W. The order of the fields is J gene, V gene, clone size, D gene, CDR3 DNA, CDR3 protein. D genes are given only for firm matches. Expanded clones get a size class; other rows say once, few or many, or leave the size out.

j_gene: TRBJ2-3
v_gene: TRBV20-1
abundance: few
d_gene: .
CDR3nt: TGCAGTGCCCACAGAGAAAGTTTCGACGCTACGCAGTATTTT
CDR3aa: CSAHRESFDATQYF

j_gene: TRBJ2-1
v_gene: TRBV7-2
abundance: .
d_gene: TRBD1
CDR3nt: TGTGCCAGCAGCTTCGGACAGGCTTACAATGAGCAGTTCTTC
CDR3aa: CASSFGQAYNEQFF

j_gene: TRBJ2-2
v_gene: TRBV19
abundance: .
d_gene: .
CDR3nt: TGTGCCAGTAGTGGGTACGAGAACACCGGGGAGCTGTTTTTT
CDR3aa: CASSGYENTGELFF

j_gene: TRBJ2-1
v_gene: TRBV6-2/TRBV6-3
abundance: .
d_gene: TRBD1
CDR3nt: TGTGCCAGCAGTCCCGGACAGGGGAACAATGAGCAGTTCTTC
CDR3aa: CASSPGQGNNEQFF

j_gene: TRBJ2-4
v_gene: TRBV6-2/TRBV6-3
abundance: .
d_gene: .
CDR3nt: TGTGCCAGCAGTTACGCGGGACAGTCAAACATTCAGTACTTC
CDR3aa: CASSYAGQSNIQYF

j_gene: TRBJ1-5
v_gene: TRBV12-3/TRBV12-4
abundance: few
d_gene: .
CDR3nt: TGTGCCAGCAGTCACCTTCAGATAGACATTAGCAATCAGCCCCAGCATTTT
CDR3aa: CASSHLQIDISNQPQHF

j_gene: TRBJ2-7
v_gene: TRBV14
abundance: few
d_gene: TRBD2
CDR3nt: TGTGCCAGCAGCCACGGGGGGTTGCGGTACTTC
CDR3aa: CASSHGGLRYF

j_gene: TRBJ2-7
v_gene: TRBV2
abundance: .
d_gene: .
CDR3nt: TGTGCCAGCAGTGCGGGGGCCAGCTACGAGCAGTACTTC
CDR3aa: CASSAGASYEQYF

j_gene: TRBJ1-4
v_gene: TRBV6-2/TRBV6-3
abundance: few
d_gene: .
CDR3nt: TGTGCCAGCAGCCAGACACTTCCAGAGGAAAAACTGTTTTTT
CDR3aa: CASSQTLPEEKLFF

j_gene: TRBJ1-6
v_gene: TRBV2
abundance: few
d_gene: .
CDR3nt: TGTGCCAGCATGAGGGAGACAGGATATAATTCACCCCTCCACTTT
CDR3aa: CASMRETGYNSPLHF

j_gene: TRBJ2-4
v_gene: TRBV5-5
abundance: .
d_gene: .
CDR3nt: TGTGCCAGCAGCTTGGGGGCCGGGGAAAACATTCAGTACTTC
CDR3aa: CASSLGAGENIQYF

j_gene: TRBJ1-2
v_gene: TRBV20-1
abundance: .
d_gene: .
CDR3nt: TGCAGTGCTAGAGATAGGGTCGCCCAGGGTTACGGCTACACCTTC
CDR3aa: CSARDRVAQGYGYTF

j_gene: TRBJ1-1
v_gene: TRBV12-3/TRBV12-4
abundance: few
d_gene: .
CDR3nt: TGTGCCAGCAGTTTAGGGGGTTCCACTGAAGCTTTCTTT
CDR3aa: CASSLGGSTEAFF

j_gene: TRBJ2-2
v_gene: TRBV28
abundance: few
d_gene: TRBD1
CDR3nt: TGTGCCAGCAGTTTTCGACAGGGAACCGGGGAGCTGTTTTTT
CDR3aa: CASSFRQGTGELFF

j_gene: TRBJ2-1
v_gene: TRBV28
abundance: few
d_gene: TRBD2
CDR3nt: TGTGCCAGCAGTTTCCGACCGGGACTAGCGGCTGTGGCTGAGCAGTTCTTC
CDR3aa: CASSFRPGLAAVAEQFF

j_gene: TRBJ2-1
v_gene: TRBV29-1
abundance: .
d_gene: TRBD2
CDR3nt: TGCAGCGGCTCTAGCGGGAGCTCCTACAATGAGCAGTTCTTC
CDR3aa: CSGSSGSSYNEQFF

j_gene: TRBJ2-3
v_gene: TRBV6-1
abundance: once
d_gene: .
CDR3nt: TGTGCCAGCAGTGAAAACGGGAGAACAACAGATACGCAGTATTTT
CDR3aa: CASSENGRTTDTQYF

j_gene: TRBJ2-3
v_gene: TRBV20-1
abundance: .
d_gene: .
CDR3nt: TGCAGTGCTAGAGGCCAGCTGTACACAGATACGCAGTATTTT
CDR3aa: CSARGQLYTDTQYF

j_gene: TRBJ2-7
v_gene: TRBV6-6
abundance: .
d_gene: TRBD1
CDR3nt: TGTGCCAGCAGTTCCGCCGTCGGGACAGGGGGAGCCTACGAGCAGTACTTC
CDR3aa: CASSSAVGTGGAYEQYF

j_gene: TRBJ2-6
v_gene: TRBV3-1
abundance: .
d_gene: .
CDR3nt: TGTGCCAGCAGCCAAGTCCGCCGGTCCGACCGGGTTGGGGCCAACGTCCTGACTTTC
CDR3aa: CASSQVRRSDRVGANVLTF

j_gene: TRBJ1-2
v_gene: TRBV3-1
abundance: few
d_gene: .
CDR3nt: TGTGCCAGCAGCCAAGACTGGGAAGGCCCCTATGGCTACACCTTC
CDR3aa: CASSQDWEGPYGYTF

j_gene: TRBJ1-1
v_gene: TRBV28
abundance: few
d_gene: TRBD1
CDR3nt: TGTGCCAGCAGTTCACCGGGACAGGGGAACACTGAAGCTTTCTTT
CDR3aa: CASSSPGQGNTEAFF

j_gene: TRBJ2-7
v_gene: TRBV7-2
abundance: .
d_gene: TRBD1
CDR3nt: TGTGCCAGCAGCCGGGACAGCTACGGGGAGCAGTACTTC
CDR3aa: CASSRDSYGEQYF

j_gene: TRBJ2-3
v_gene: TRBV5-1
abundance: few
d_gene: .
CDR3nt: TGCGCCAGCAGAAATGAAGCGGGTCCCCGGGGCACAGATACGCAGTATTTT
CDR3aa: CASRNEAGPRGTDTQYF

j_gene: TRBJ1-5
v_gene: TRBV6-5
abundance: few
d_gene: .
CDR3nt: TGTGCCAGCAGGGGCGGGGCGCGGAATCAGCCCCAGCATTTT
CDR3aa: CASRGGARNQPQHF

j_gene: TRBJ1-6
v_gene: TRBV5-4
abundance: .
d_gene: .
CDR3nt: TGTGCCAGCAGCTTGGGTGGTTCACCCCTCCACTTT
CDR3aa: CASSLGGSPLHF

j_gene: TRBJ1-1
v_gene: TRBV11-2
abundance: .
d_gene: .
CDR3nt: TGTGCCAGCAGCTTAGTGCTAGGAGGTGGCACTGAAGCTTTCTTT
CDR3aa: CASSLVLGGGTEAFF

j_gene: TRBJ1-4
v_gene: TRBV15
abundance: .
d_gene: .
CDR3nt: TGTGCCACCAGCAGAGTTCCGTCTACCAAACTGTTTTTT
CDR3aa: CATSRVPSTKLFF

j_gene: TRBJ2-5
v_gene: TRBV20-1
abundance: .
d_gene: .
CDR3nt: TGCAGTGCTCAAGTGTCCAGGCCTGGCCAAGAGACCCAGTACTTC
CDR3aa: CSAQVSRPGQETQYF

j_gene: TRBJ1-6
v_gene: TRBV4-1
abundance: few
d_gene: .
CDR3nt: TGCGCCAGCAGCCAAGATAGTCCAGAACCCCTCCACTTT
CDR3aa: CASSQDSPEPLHF

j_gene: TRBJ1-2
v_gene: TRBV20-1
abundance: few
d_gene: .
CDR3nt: TGCAGTGCTAGAGATCTGACAGGTTCGCGGGGCTATGGCTACACCTTC
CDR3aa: CSARDLTGSRGYGYTF

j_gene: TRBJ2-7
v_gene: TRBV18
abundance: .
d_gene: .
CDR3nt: TGTGCCAGCTCACCAGGGGCAGGGGACCGGTACGAGCAGTACTTC
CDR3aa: CASSPGAGDRYEQYF

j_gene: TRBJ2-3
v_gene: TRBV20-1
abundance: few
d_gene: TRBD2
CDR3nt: TGCAGTACTAGCGGGAGAGAGGATACGCAGTATTTT
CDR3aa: CSTSGREDTQYF

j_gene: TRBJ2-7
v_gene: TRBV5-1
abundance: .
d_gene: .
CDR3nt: TGCGCCAGCAGCTTAGAGGGAACCGAGCAGTACTTC
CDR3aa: CASSLEGTEQYF

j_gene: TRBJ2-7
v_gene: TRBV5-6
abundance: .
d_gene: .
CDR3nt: TGTGCCAGCAGCTTGAAACACAGGAGCCAGATTGGGCAGTACTTC
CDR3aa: CASSLKHRSQIGQYF

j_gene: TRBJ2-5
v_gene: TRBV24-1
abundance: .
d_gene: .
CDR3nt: TGTGCCACCAGTGGCAGGGTAGGAGAGACCCAGTACTTC
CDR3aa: CATSGRVGETQYF

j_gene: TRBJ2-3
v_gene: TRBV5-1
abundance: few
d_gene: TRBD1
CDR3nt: TGCGCCAGCAGCTTGGCTACAGGGGGCTTAACTGACGATACGCAGTATTTT
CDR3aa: CASSLATGGLTDDTQYF

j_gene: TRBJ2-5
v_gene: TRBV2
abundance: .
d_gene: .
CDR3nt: TGTGCCAGCAGACAAGGGGGGGGACGGCAAGAGACCCAGTACTTC
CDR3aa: CASRQGGGRQETQYF

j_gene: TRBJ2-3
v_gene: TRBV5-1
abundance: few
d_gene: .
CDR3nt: TGCGCCAGCAGCGGCGAGCTGAATACGCAGTATTTT
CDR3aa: CASSGELNTQYF

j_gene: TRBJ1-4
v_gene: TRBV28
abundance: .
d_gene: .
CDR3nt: TGTGCCAGCACCCGGAGCCAGGTTAATGAAAAACTGTTTTTT
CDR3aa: CASTRSQVNEKLFF

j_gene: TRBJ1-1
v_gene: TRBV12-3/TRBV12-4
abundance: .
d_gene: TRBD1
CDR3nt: TGTGCCAGCAGTCCAAGACAGGGACAGAACACTGAAGCTTTCTTT
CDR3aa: CASSPRQGQNTEAFF

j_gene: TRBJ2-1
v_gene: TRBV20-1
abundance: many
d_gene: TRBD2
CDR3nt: TGCAGTGCTAGGGGACTAGCGGGAGGCCACAATGAGCAGTTCTTC
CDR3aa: CSARGLAGGHNEQFF

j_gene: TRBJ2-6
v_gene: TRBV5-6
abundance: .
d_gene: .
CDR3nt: TGTGCCAGCAGCCCTCCCCCGGGGGCGCCCGGGGCCAACGTCCTGACTTTC
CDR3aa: CASSPPPGAPGANVLTF

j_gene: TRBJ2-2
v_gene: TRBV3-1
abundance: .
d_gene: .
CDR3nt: TGTGCCAGCAGCCAAGTAGTTCTAACCGGGGAGCTGTTTTTT
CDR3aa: CASSQVVLTGELFF

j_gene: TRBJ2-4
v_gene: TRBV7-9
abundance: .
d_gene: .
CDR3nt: TGTGCCAGCAGCTTAGGGTCTCAAGCCAAAAACATTCAGTACTTC
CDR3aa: CASSLGSQAKNIQYF

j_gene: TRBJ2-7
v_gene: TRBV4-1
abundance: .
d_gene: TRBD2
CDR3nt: TGCGCCAGCAGCCCAAGGACTAGCGGGACCGAGCAGTACTTC
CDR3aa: CASSPRTSGTEQYF

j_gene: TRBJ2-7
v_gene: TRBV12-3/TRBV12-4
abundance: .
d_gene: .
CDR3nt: TGTGCCAGCAGTCCCCCCAATCGGTACGAGCAGTACTTC
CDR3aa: CASSPPNRYEQYF

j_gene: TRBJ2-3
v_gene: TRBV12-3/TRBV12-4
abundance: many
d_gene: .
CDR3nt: TGTGCCAGCAGTTTAGCGGGAGTTGATACGCAGTATTTT
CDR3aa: CASSLAGVDTQYF

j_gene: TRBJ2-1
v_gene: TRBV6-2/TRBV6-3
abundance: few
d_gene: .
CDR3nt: TGTGCCAGCAGATCGGAAGTAATTTCCTACAATGAGCAGTTCTTC
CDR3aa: CASRSEVISYNEQFF

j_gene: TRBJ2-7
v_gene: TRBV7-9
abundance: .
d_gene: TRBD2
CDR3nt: TGTGCCAGCAGCTTATGGCCCCTAGCGGGAACCTACGAGCAGTACTTC
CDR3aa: CASSLWPLAGTYEQYF

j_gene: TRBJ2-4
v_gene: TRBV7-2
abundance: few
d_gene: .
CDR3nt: TGTGCCAGCAGCTTAACGACAGTAGCCAAAAACATTCAGTACTTC
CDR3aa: CASSLTTVAKNIQYF

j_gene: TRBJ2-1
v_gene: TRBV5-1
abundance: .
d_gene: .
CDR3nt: TGCGCCAGCAGCGCGGAGACACCGAACAATGAGCAGTTCTTC
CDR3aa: CASSAETPNNEQFF

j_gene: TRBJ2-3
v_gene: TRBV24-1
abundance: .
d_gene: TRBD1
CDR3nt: TGTGCCACCAGTGATGACAGGGGGCGCACAGATACGCAGTATTTT
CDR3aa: CATSDDRGRTDTQYF

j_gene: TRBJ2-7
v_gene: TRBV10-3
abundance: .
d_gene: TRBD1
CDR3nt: TGTGCCATCAGCGATGGACAGGGCTACGAGCAGTACTTC
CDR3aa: CAISDGQGYEQYF

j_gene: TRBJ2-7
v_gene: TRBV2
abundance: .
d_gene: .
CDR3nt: TGTGCCAGCAGTGAGGGCCACGAGCAGTACTTC
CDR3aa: CASSEGHEQYF

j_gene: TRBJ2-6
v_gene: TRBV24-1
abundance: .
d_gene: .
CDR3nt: TGTGCCACCAGTGGGCCAGCGGGTACCTCTGGGGGGGCCAACGTCCTGACTTTC
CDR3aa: CATSGPAGTSGGANVLTF

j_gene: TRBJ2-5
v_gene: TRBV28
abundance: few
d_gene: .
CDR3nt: TGTGCCAGCAACACTGGGGAGGTGGCGCAAGAGACCCAGTACTTC
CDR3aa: CASNTGEVAQETQYF